Detailed here is one T cell receptor beta chain. Antigen: not known. The record originates from a study of beta chain features in type 1 diabetes. The study, taken as a whole, reports: The study found moderately but significantly shorter TCRB CDR3s in all four CD4+ subsets of Type 1 diabetes patients. Fewer junction insertions and more nucleotide deletions appeared in type 1 diabetes patients.

The CDR3 sequence is 16 residues long. V was pared by 5 bases and J by 5 bases, with 9 bases of the junction left unmatched. Germline CDR1 and CDR2: SGHVS and FQNEAQ. One heparinised draw of blood, averaging about 110 mL, came from each donor. Every isolated RNA sample was fully reverse transcribed, so sequencing captured expressed TCRB transcripts. Clones were sequenced by immunoSEQ multiplex PCR, and TCRdb holds only the in-frame ones, with some missing. The sample yields roughly 220,000 clones, 16% seen once. The rearrangement joins TRBV7-8 to TRBJ2-1; 10 positions match TRBD2. This TCR was sampled from a man aged 30 to 45 with type 1 diabetes. Sequenced: naive CD4+ T cells from blood. The CDR3 coding sequence is TGTGCCAGCAGCCTAGGGGCTAGCGGGAGAAACAATGAGCAGTTCTTC. Its protein is CASSLGASGRNNEQFF.